The rows below give T cell receptor beta chains drawn from one sample of a study of beta chain features in type 1 diabetes. Sequenced by immunoSEQ multiplex PCR; TCRdb stores in-frame clones only, minus some. The sample lists 860,000 or so clones; under 20% were seen once. Sequencing input: naive CD4+ T cells from blood. Every receptor here comes from a woman aged 18-30 years in good health. Both conserved end residues are part of each CDR3. A D gene is named only where the DNA matches it firmly. Where a row states a size, it is once, few, many or the class of an expanded clone; other rows omit it.

clone size	J gene	V gene	CDR3 length	D gene	CDR3 protein	CDR3 DNA
few	TRBJ2-1	TRBV4-2	12	NA	CASSPSYNEQFF	TGTGCCAGCAGCCCATCCTACAATGAGCAGTTCTTC
NA	TRBJ1-4	TRBV4-1	17	NA	CASSQILGFTTNEKLFF	TGCGCCAGCAGCCAAATTTTGGGATTTACAACTAATGAAAAACTGTTTTTT
few	TRBJ1-3	TRBV6-5	15	NA	CASSPRQPSGNTIYF	TGTGCCAGCAGCCCTCGACAGCCCTCTGGAAACACCATATATTTT
NA	TRBJ2-7	TRBV4-2	14	NA	CASSQDIGSYEQYF	TGTGCCAGCAGCCAAGATATCGGGAGCTACGAGCAGTACTTC
few	TRBJ1-2	TRBV18	12	NA	CASSPGRDGYTF	TGTGCCAGCTCACCAGGGCGTGACGGCTACACCTTC
NA	TRBJ2-1	TRBV19	20	NA	CASSNYRTERFRTNYNEQFF	TGTGCCAGTAGTAATTACCGGACTGAAAGGTTCAGGACGAACTACAATGAGCAGTTCTTC
NA	TRBJ2-2	TRBV7-9	15	NA	CASSLIYGATGELFF	TGTGCCAGCAGCTTAATATACGGGGCCACCGGGGAGCTGTTTTTT
NA	TRBJ1-1	TRBV19	14	NA	CASSTHLKGVEAFF	TGTGCCAGTAGTACGCATTTGAAGGGCGTTGAAGCTTTCTTT
NA	TRBJ1-2	TRBV27	14	NA	CASSFVGGNYGYTF	TGTGCCAGCAGTTTTGTGGGGGGAAACTATGGCTACACCTTC
few	TRBJ2-1	TRBV7-8	15	TRBD1	CASSFGTGPFNEQFF	TGTGCCAGCAGCTTTGGGACAGGGCCCTTCAATGAGCAGTTCTTC
NA	TRBJ1-2	TRBV7-8	12	NA	CATGGRVYGYTF	TGTGCCACGGGGGGGAGAGTCTATGGCTACACCTTC
NA	TRBJ2-5	TRBV15	15	NA	CATSRDLWSEETQYF	TGTGCCACCAGCAGAGATCTCTGGTCGGAGGAGACCCAGTACTTC
NA	TRBJ2-1	TRBV6-6	15	NA	CASSRPTGRGNEQFF	TGTGCCAGCAGCAGACCGACAGGGAGGGGCAATGAGCAGTTCTTC
NA	TRBJ2-6	TRBV7-9	15	NA	CASSQMTSGANVLTF	TGTGCCAGCAGCCAGATGACCTCTGGGGCCAACGTCCTGACTTTC
few	TRBJ2-7	TRBV11-2	14	TRBD1	CASSLATGRYEQYF	TGTGCCAGCAGCTTAGCGACAGGGCGGTACGAGCAGTACTTC
few	TRBJ1-2	TRBV5-4	12	NA	CASSGETYGYTF	TGTGCCAGCAGCGGGGAGACATATGGCTACACCTTC
few	TRBJ2-5	TRBV2	15	NA	CASSEALPRGETQYF	TGTGCCAGCAGTGAAGCGCTTCCGCGCGGGGAGACCCAGTACTTC
NA	TRBJ2-3	TRBV7-3	12	NA	CASSYDTDTQYF	TGTGCCAGCAGCTATGACACAGATACGCAGTATTTT
NA	TRBJ1-1	TRBV7-9	12	NA	CASSPRVEEAFF	TGTGCCAGCAGCCCCCGGGTCGAAGAAGCTTTCTTT
NA	TRBJ2-3	TRBV6-6	14	TRBD1	CATRRQGTTDTQYF	TGTGCCACCCGAAGACAGGGGACCACAGATACGCAGTATTTT
few	TRBJ2-1	TRBV11-2	16	NA	CASSLVPRGSYNEQFF	TGTGCCAGCAGCTTAGTCCCTAGGGGATCCTACAATGAGCAGTTCTTC
NA	TRBJ2-2	TRBV5-4	15	TRBD1	CASSLVYRGTGELFF	TGTGCCAGCAGCTTGGTGTACAGGGGGACCGGGGAGCTGTTTTTT
NA	TRBJ2-7	TRBV19	12	TRBD2	CASGTRGYEQYF	TGTGCCAGTGGGACTAGGGGCTACGAGCAGTACTTC
few	TRBJ2-3	TRBV7-6	19	TRBD2	CASSLFPPRGRSGTDTQYF	TGTGCCAGCAGCTTATTCCCCCCCCGCGGGAGATCCGGCACAGATACGCAGTATTTT
few	TRBJ2-1	TRBV18	13	NA	CASSPPTYNEQFF	TGTGCCAGCTCACCACCAACTTACAATGAGCAGTTCTTC
few	TRBJ2-1	TRBV19	12	NA	CAIKTGGNEQFF	TGTGCCATAAAGACAGGAGGCAATGAGCAGTTCTTC
few	TRBJ2-1	TRBV7-2	14	NA	CASSLQLSYNEQFF	TGTGCCAGCAGCTTACAGCTATCCTACAATGAGCAGTTCTTC
NA	TRBJ2-4	TRBV19	15	NA	CASSIGWDPKNIQYF	TGTGCCAGTAGTATTGGGTGGGATCCCAAAAACATTCAGTACTTC
few	TRBJ2-1	TRBV4-3	15	TRBD1	CASSQEDRSYAEQFF	TGCGCCAGCAGCCAGGAGGACAGGAGCTACGCTGAGCAGTTCTTC
few	TRBJ2-7	TRBV5-5	16	NA	CASSLWPRGKGYEQYF	TGTGCCAGCAGCTTGTGGCCGAGGGGGAAAGGCTACGAGCAGTACTTC
NA	TRBJ2-1	TRBV4-3	17	NA	CASSQGTLRDSYNEQFF	TGCGCCAGCAGCCAAGGTACGCTCCGGGACTCGTACAATGAGCAGTTCTTC
once	TRBJ2-1	TRBV5-4	16	TRBD2	CASSFSGGSAYNEQFF	TGTGCCAGCAGCTTTTCCGGCGGGAGCGCCTACAATGAGCAGTTCTTC
NA	TRBJ1-2	TRBV10-3	16	NA	CAISDNVRTDNYGYTF	TGTGCCATCAGTGACAACGTTAGGACAGACAACTATGGCTACACCTTC
few	TRBJ2-5	TRBV7-9	16	TRBD2	CASSLFLAGEQETQYF	TGTGCCAGCAGCTTATTTCTAGCGGGAGAGCAAGAGACCCAGTACTTC
many	TRBJ2-1	TRBV10-3	13	NA	CAINTGGDNEQFF	TGTGCCATCAACACCGGGGGAGACAATGAGCAGTTCTTC
NA	TRBJ2-1	TRBV5-6	11	NA	CASSLSTVQFF	TGTGCCAGCAGCTTGAGTACAGTTCAGTTCTTC